The clone carrying this T cell receptor (beta chain) was seen many times. Its matching antigen is unknown. This record comes from a study of T cells in Graves' hyperthyroidism and ophthalmopathy. Background on the study: Prior to any treatment, at the point of initial diagnosis, peripheral blood was collected. Findings and limits, study-wide: The blood repertoire included most of the expanded thyroid clonotypes above 0.001.

Fresh peripheral blood, under 13 ml, yielded the PBMCs. TCR beta CDR3 region amplification was performed from RNA transcripts. TCR CDR3 regions were first amplified by RT-PCR with HTBI primers. MiXCR, run by TCRdb on the multiplex PCR reads, gives a single entry per CDR3 protein. The data show over 300,000 distinct CDR3 sequences, approximately 15% seen once. From germline, CDR1 is LNHDA and CDR2 SQIVND (reference sequence). The CDR3 has 13 amino acids. The V end was cut by 6 bases, the J end by 2 bases, with 8 bases between. This receptor was obtained from a woman aged 60 to 75 with Graves' hyperthyroidism. Sequencing was done on a sample of blood. V is TRBV19 and J is TRBJ2-1; no reliable D call. The CDR3 is CASRQLAYNEQFF. The CDR3, as DNA: TGTGCCAGTAGACAGTTGGCCTACAATGAGCAGTTCTTC.